The clone carrying this TCR beta chain was seen ten or more times. The data stem from a study of T cells in Graves' hyperthyroidism and ophthalmopathy. Absent ophthalmopathy progression within 18 months defined stable Graves' hyperthyroidism. The study left out patients who had uncontrolled infection, other autoimmune disease, pregnancy or lactation. RNA transcripts gave rise to amplified TCR beta CDR3 regions. RT-PCR in the first round (using the HTBI primer set) targeted the TCR CDR3. TCRdb recomputed calls from the multiplex PCR reads with MiXCR, one row per CDR3 protein. The sample includes about 560,000 distinct CDR3 sequences, around 14% of them seen just once. The CDR3 is 14 amino acids. V gave up 3 bases and J gave up 4 bases, with 12 bases separating them. Germline-derived CDR1 and CDR2 are MDHEN and SYDVKM.

Sample: blood. This chain uses TRBV28 with TRBJ2-5; TRBD2 is a possible D gene (6 bases). This receptor was taken from a woman in her twenties or thirties with Graves' hyperthyroidism. Here the CDR3 DNA reads TGTGCCAGCAGTTTTTGGGGGGACGGAGAGACCCAGTACTTC. Translation: CASSFWGDGETQYF.